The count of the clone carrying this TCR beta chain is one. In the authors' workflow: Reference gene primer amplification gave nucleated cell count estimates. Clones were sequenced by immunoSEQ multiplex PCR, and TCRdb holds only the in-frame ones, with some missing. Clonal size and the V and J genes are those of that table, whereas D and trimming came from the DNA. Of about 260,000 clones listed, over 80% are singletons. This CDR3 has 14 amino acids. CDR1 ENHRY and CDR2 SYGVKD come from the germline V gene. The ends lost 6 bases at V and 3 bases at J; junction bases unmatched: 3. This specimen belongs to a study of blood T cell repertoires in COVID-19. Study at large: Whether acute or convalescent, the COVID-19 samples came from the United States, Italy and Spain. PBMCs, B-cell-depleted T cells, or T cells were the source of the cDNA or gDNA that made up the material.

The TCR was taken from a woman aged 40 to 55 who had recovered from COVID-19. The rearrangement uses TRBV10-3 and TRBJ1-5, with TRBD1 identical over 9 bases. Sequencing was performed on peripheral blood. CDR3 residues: CAIRGTGYNQPQHF. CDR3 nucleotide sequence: TGTGCCATCAGGGGGACAGGGTACAATCAGCCCCAGCATTTT.